This T cell receptor beta chain was profiled in a study of cytomegalovirus exposure and HLA in healthy donors. Germline V gene sequence: CDR1 MDHEN, CDR2 SYDVKM. With 8 bases removed from V and 5 bases from J, the gap between germline ends came to 15 bases. CDR3 length: 14 residues. Regarding this clone: Its antigen is currently unknown.

From the roughly 120-subject validation cohort, which was separate from the roughly 680-subject first cohort, the donors were drawn. Notes on the study in general: Cytomegalovirus association was listed for about 170 TCR beta chains.

The assay was immunoSEQ multiplex PCR, and TCRdb's table has in-frame clones only and misses some. The table lists more than 150,000 clones, about 80% of them singletons, with under 7.5% in the top ten. V and J are TRBV28 and TRBJ2-2, with D possibly TRBD1 on 5 matching bases. The clonotype comes from a young man in good health and CMV-seropositive. The sample comprised PBMCs. Here the CDR3 reads CASLGHPGTGELFF. In nucleotides, the CDR3 is TGTGCCAGCCTAGGACACCCTGGGACCGGGGAGCTGTTTTTT.